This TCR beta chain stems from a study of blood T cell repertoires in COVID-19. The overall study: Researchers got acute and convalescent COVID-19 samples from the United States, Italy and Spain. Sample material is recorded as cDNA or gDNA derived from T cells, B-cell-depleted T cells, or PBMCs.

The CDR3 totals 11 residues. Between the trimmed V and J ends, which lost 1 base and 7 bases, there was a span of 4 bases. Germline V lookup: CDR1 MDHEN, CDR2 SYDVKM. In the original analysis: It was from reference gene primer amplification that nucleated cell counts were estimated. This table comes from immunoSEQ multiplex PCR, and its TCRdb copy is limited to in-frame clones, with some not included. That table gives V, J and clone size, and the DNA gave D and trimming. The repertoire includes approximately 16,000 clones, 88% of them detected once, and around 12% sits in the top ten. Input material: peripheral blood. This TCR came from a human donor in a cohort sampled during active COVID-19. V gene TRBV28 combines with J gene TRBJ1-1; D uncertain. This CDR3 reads CASSLFLEAFF. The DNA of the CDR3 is TGTGCCAGCAGTTTATTCCTTGAAGCTTTCTTT.